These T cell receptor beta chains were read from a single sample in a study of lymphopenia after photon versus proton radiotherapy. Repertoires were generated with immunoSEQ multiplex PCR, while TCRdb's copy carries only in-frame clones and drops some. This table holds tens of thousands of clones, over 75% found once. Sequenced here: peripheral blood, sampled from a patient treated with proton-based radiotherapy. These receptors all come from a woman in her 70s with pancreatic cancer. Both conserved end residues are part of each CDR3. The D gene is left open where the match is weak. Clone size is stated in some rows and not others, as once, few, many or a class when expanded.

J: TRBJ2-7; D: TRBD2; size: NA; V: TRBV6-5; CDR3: CASSTRGEPYEQYF; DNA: TGTGCCAGCAGCACACGGGGGGAACCCTACGAGCAGTACTTC
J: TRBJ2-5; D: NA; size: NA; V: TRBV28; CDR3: CASSWDLGGQETQYF; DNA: TGTGCCAGCAGTTGGGACTTAGGGGGGCAAGAGACCCAGTACTTC
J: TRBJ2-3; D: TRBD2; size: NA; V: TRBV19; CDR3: CASSPSGLAVTDTQYF; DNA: TGTGCCAGTAGTCCATCCGGACTAGCGGTTACAGATACGCAGTATTTT
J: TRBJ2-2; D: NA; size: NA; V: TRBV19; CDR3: CASPDANTGELFF; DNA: TGTGCCAGTCCCGATGCGAACACCGGGGAGCTGTTTTTT
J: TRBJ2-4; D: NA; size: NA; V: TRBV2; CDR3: CASSEALGAKNIQYF; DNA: TGTGCCAGCAGTGAAGCGCTTGGGGCGAAAAACATTCAGTACTTC
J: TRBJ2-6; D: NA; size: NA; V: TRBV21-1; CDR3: CASSKNRFTSSGANVLTF; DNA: TGTGCCAGCAGCAAAAATCGGTTCACGAGCTCTGGGGCCAACGTCCTGACTTTC
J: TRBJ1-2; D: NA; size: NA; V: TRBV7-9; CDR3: CASSFNGALGYTF; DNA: TGTGCCAGCAGCTTTAACGGCGCCCTGGGCTACACCTTC
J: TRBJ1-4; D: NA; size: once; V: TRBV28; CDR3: CASSHQVETNEKLFF; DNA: TGTGCCAGCAGTCACCAGGTAGAAACTAATGAAAAACTGTTTTTT
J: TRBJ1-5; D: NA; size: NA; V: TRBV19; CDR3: CASRSTLGSNQPQHF; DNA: TGTGCCAGTAGGTCTACGTTGGGGTCGAATCAGCCCCAGCATTTT
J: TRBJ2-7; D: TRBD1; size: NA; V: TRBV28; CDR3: CASSSGQGLGEQYF; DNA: TGTGCCAGCAGTTCGGGACAGGGGTTGGGAGAGCAGTACTTC
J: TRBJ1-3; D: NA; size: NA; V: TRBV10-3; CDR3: CAISDTAYGGNTIYF; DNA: TGTGCCATCAGTGATACAGCATATGGGGGAAACACCATATATTTT
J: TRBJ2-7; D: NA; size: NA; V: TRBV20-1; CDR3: CSARDRREQYF; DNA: TGCAGTGCTAGAGATCGTCGCGAGCAGTACTTC
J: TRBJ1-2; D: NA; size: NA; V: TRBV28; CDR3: CASSLVAGSNYGYTF; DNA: TGTGCCAGCAGTTTAGTGGCAGGTTCTAACTATGGCTACACCTTC
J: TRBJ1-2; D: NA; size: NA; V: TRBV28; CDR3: CASRGVDGYTF; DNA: TGTGCCAGCAGGGGGGTTGACGGCTACACCTTC
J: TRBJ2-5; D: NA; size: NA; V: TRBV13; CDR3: CASSHWSREGSVAETQYF; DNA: TGTGCCAGCAGCCATTGGAGTAGGGAAGGTTCTGTGGCGGAGACCCAGTACTTC
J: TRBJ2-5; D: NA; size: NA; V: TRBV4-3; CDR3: CASSQDPGRGQTQYF; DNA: TGCGCCAGCAGCCAAGATCCCGGCAGGGGACAGACCCAGTACTTC